This is a list of T cell receptor beta chains from one sample in a study of control samples from healthy donors and cancer patients. Sequencing used immunoSEQ multiplex PCR; TCRdb keeps in-frame clones, though not all of them. The sample yields 85,000 to 100,000 clones, about four fifths seen once. Input material: blood. Receptors originate from a man aged 55 to 70 in good health. Both conserved end residues are part of each CDR3. Each record gives: CDR3 DNA, CDR3 protein, D gene, J gene, clone size, V gene. D genes are given only for firm matches. A row's size may be missing; if present it is once, few, many or a size class.

cdr3_nt: TGTGCCAGCGGACAGGGGGGGGTGTCCTACAATGAGCAGTTCTTC
cdr3_aa: CASGQGGVSYNEQFF
d_call: TRBD1
j_call: TRBJ2-1
clone_size: -
v_call: TRBV10-3

cdr3_nt: TGCAGCGTTGAGGAGACAGGGCGGACTGAAGCTTTCTTT
cdr3_aa: CSVEETGRTEAFF
d_call: TRBD1
j_call: TRBJ1-1
clone_size: -
v_call: TRBV29-1

cdr3_nt: TGCGCCAGCAGCCAAGCGAGTAGCGGGAGGACCGACAATGAGCAGTTCTTC
cdr3_aa: CASSQASSGRTDNEQFF
d_call: TRBD2
j_call: TRBJ2-1
clone_size: -
v_call: TRBV4-1

cdr3_nt: TGTGCCAGCAGCATACAGGGGGCGGGCGGGGAGCTGTTTTTT
cdr3_aa: CASSIQGAGGELFF
d_call: TRBD1
j_call: TRBJ2-2
clone_size: once
v_call: TRBV5-4

cdr3_nt: TGTGCCAGCAGCTTAGGGACTAGCGGGGGGAATACGCAGTATTTT
cdr3_aa: CASSLGTSGGNTQYF
d_call: TRBD2
j_call: TRBJ2-3
clone_size: once
v_call: TRBV11-2

cdr3_nt: TGCGCCAGCAGCTTGGAAGGGACAGGGACTTTAAAGGTGGCTTTCTTT
cdr3_aa: CASSLEGTGTLKVAFF
d_call: TRBD1
j_call: TRBJ1-1
clone_size: -
v_call: TRBV5-1

cdr3_nt: TGTGCCACCTCCCTAAGAAACTATGGCTACACCTTC
cdr3_aa: CATSLRNYGYTF
d_call: -
j_call: TRBJ1-2
clone_size: -
v_call: TRBV6-5

cdr3_nt: TGTGCCAGTAGTATAGCCGGGACAGGGGCCTACGAGCAGTACTTC
cdr3_aa: CASSIAGTGAYEQYF
d_call: TRBD1
j_call: TRBJ2-7
clone_size: -
v_call: TRBV19

cdr3_nt: TGTGCCAGCAGCTTAGGGGACAATTCACCCCTCCACTTT
cdr3_aa: CASSLGDNSPLHF
d_call: -
j_call: TRBJ1-6
clone_size: -
v_call: TRBV5-4

cdr3_nt: TGTGCCAGCAGCTTAGCGCTCAGGGGTTTAGGAGGTCGCTACAATGAGCAGTTCTTC
cdr3_aa: CASSLALRGLGGRYNEQFF
d_call: -
j_call: TRBJ2-1
clone_size: -
v_call: TRBV7-9

cdr3_nt: TGCGCCAGCAGCTTGGAGGCAGACAACCGCTACGAGCAGTACTTC
cdr3_aa: CASSLEADNRYEQYF
d_call: -
j_call: TRBJ2-7
clone_size: -
v_call: TRBV5-1

cdr3_nt: TGTGCCACCCGAGGGGACCGGAACACTGAAGCTTTCTTT
cdr3_aa: CATRGDRNTEAFF
d_call: -
j_call: TRBJ1-1
clone_size: -
v_call: TRBV24-1

cdr3_nt: TGTGCCAGCAGTGTGGACGGAGGACCAAAGGGGTATGGCTACACCTTC
cdr3_aa: CASSVDGGPKGYGYTF
d_call: -
j_call: TRBJ1-2
clone_size: -
v_call: TRBV6-4

cdr3_nt: TGTGCCAGCAGCCTGAGCGGGAGTAGCTCCTACAATGAGCAGTTCTTC
cdr3_aa: CASSLSGSSSYNEQFF
d_call: TRBD2
j_call: TRBJ2-1
clone_size: few
v_call: TRBV7-8

cdr3_nt: TGTGCCAGTAGTATCCGCCTGACTGAAAAACTGTTTTTT
cdr3_aa: CASSIRLTEKLFF
d_call: -
j_call: TRBJ1-4
clone_size: -
v_call: TRBV19

cdr3_nt: TGTGCCAGCAGCTTAGATCGGGTGGCGGTACAAGAGACCCAGTACTTC
cdr3_aa: CASSLDRVAVQETQYF
d_call: -
j_call: TRBJ2-5
clone_size: -
v_call: TRBV11-2

cdr3_nt: TGTGCCAGCAGTTACCAGTCTGGTAGACCAGATACGCAGTATTTT
cdr3_aa: CASSYQSGRPDTQYF
d_call: -
j_call: TRBJ2-3
clone_size: -
v_call: TRBV6-6

cdr3_nt: TGTGCCATCAGTGAGTCGAATGGGGCGGACAATCAGCCCCAGCATTTT
cdr3_aa: CAISESNGADNQPQHF
d_call: -
j_call: TRBJ1-5
clone_size: -
v_call: TRBV10-3

cdr3_nt: TGTGCCAGCACCGGGGGGTCCGCGGAGACGACCCAGTACTTC
cdr3_aa: CASTGGSAETTQYF
d_call: TRBD2
j_call: TRBJ2-5
clone_size: -
v_call: TRBV5-6

cdr3_nt: TGTGCCAGCAGCCAAGGGACACCACGAACTGGAAACACCATATATTTT
cdr3_aa: CASSQGTPRTGNTIYF
d_call: -
j_call: TRBJ1-3
clone_size: -
v_call: TRBV14

cdr3_nt: TGTGCCAGCAGCTTGGCCCAGTTGTTGGAGCAGTACTTC
cdr3_aa: CASSLAQLLEQYF
d_call: -
j_call: TRBJ2-7
clone_size: -
v_call: TRBV5-5

cdr3_nt: TGTGCCAGCAGCCCGGGGGTAGCGGCGGGCGGGGAGCTGTTTTTT
cdr3_aa: CASSPGVAAGGELFF
d_call: -
j_call: TRBJ2-2
clone_size: few
v_call: TRBV11-2

cdr3_nt: TGTGCCAGCAGCCAGCGTAGCGGGGGACAAGAGACCCAGTACTTC
cdr3_aa: CASSQRSGGQETQYF
d_call: TRBD2
j_call: TRBJ2-5
clone_size: -
v_call: TRBV2

cdr3_nt: TGCGCCAGCAGCCAAGTGATCGGGGATGACGAGCAGTACTTC
cdr3_aa: CASSQVIGDDEQYF
d_call: -
j_call: TRBJ2-7
clone_size: -
v_call: TRBV4-1

cdr3_nt: TGTGCCTGGAGTAAAGGTAGCGGGAGAGGCAATGAGCAGTTCTTC
cdr3_aa: CAWSKGSGRGNEQFF
d_call: TRBD2
j_call: TRBJ2-1
clone_size: -
v_call: TRBV30

cdr3_nt: TGTGCCTGGAGAGCCCCCCGGACCTACGAGCAGTACTTC
cdr3_aa: CAWRAPRTYEQYF
d_call: -
j_call: TRBJ2-7
clone_size: -
v_call: TRBV30

cdr3_nt: TGTGCCAGCAGCCTTCGCGGGAGGCGTGAAGCTTTCTTT
cdr3_aa: CASSLRGRREAFF
d_call: -
j_call: TRBJ1-1
clone_size: -
v_call: TRBV7-2

cdr3_nt: TGTGCCAGCAGCTCATATTCAAGGGGCGTAGATACGCAGTATTTT
cdr3_aa: CASSSYSRGVDTQYF
d_call: -
j_call: TRBJ2-3
clone_size: -
v_call: TRBV7-8

cdr3_nt: TGTGCCAGCAGCTTGGAGGGGATAGCGGGGTACGAGCAGTACTTC
cdr3_aa: CASSLEGIAGYEQYF
d_call: TRBD2
j_call: TRBJ2-7
clone_size: few
v_call: TRBV5-4

cdr3_nt: TGTGCCAGCAGCTTAACCCAGGGATCAAACACTGAAGCTTTCTTT
cdr3_aa: CASSLTQGSNTEAFF
d_call: -
j_call: TRBJ1-1
clone_size: -
v_call: TRBV7-6

cdr3_nt: TGTGCCACCTCAGAGCGGGATGAGCAGTTCTTC
cdr3_aa: CATSERDEQFF
d_call: -
j_call: TRBJ2-1
clone_size: -
v_call: TRBV24-1

cdr3_nt: TGTGCCAGCAGCTTAATGGGGGGCGCCGGCAAAAACATTCAGTACTTC
cdr3_aa: CASSLMGGAGKNIQYF
d_call: -
j_call: TRBJ2-4
clone_size: -
v_call: TRBV7-2

cdr3_nt: TGTGCCAGCAGCTTGGGGGGTGGAAGCCGTAGGCCGGCTAACTATGGCTACACCTTC
cdr3_aa: CASSLGGGSRRPANYGYTF
d_call: -
j_call: TRBJ1-2
clone_size: -
v_call: TRBV5-4

cdr3_nt: TGTGCCAGCAGCCCCGGCACAGATACGCAGTATTTT
cdr3_aa: CASSPGTDTQYF
d_call: -
j_call: TRBJ2-3
clone_size: -
v_call: TRBV5-5

cdr3_nt: TGTGCCAGCAGTTTCGACAGGGGGGCCACTGAAGCTTTCTTT
cdr3_aa: CASSFDRGATEAFF
d_call: TRBD1
j_call: TRBJ1-1
clone_size: -
v_call: TRBV28

cdr3_nt: TGTGCCAGCTCAACAGGGGGCATGGACACCGGGGAGCTGTTTTTT
cdr3_aa: CASSTGGMDTGELFF
d_call: TRBD1
j_call: TRBJ2-2
clone_size: -
v_call: TRBV18

cdr3_nt: TGTGCCAGCAGGGACTCTCGGGGAGGAGAAAAACTGTTTTTT
cdr3_aa: CASRDSRGGEKLFF
d_call: -
j_call: TRBJ1-4
clone_size: once
v_call: TRBV2

cdr3_nt: TGTGCCAGCAGCTTTCTGACAGGGAACTATGGCTACACCTTC
cdr3_aa: CASSFLTGNYGYTF
d_call: TRBD1
j_call: TRBJ1-2
clone_size: -
v_call: TRBV7-2

cdr3_nt: TGTGCCAGCAGCTTGGGCGTTGGGAACATTCAGTACTTC
cdr3_aa: CASSLGVGNIQYF
d_call: -
j_call: TRBJ2-4
clone_size: -
v_call: TRBV11-2

cdr3_nt: TGCGCCAGCGGGAGGGTGCTCGATCTTGATGGCTACACCTTC
cdr3_aa: CASGRVLDLDGYTF
d_call: -
j_call: TRBJ1-2
clone_size: -
v_call: TRBV5-1

cdr3_nt: TGCGCCAGCAGCTTGGTAGCGGGAGCGAACACCGGGGAGCTGTTTTTT
cdr3_aa: CASSLVAGANTGELFF
d_call: TRBD2
j_call: TRBJ2-2
clone_size: few
v_call: TRBV5-1

cdr3_nt: TGCGCCAGCAGCGCTCCGGGGGGCGCGGGCACTGAAGCTTTCTTT
cdr3_aa: CASSAPGGAGTEAFF
d_call: -
j_call: TRBJ1-1
clone_size: -
v_call: TRBV4-1

cdr3_nt: TGTGCCAGCAGTTACTCGATAGCGGCCAAGGGGGAGCAGTACTTC
cdr3_aa: CASSYSIAAKGEQYF
d_call: -
j_call: TRBJ2-7
clone_size: -
v_call: TRBV6-6

cdr3_nt: TGTGCCAGCAGTGAAGTGCTGGGTGTGAACACTGAAGCTTTCTTT
cdr3_aa: CASSEVLGVNTEAFF
d_call: -
j_call: TRBJ1-1
clone_size: -
v_call: TRBV6-1

cdr3_nt: TGTGCCAGTAGTATAGGTGTAGGATTTAACAATGAGCAGTTCTTC
cdr3_aa: CASSIGVGFNNEQFF
d_call: -
j_call: TRBJ2-1
clone_size: -
v_call: TRBV19

cdr3_nt: TGCAGCGTTGAATTAGGCTGGCAAGCTTTCTTT
cdr3_aa: CSVELGWQAFF
d_call: -
j_call: TRBJ1-1
clone_size: -
v_call: TRBV29-1

cdr3_nt: TGTGCCAGCTCACCAACCGAGCGGTTAGGGCAGCCCCAGCATTTT
cdr3_aa: CASSPTERLGQPQHF
d_call: -
j_call: TRBJ1-5
clone_size: -
v_call: TRBV18

cdr3_nt: TGTGCCAGCAGCCATAGTGGGGGCGATCAGCCCCAGCATTTT
cdr3_aa: CASSHSGGDQPQHF
d_call: -
j_call: TRBJ1-5
clone_size: -
v_call: TRBV3-1/TRBV3-2

cdr3_nt: TGCGCCAGCAAACTAGCGGGAGCCCGCAATGAGCAGTTCTTC
cdr3_aa: CASKLAGARNEQFF
d_call: TRBD2
j_call: TRBJ2-1
clone_size: -
v_call: TRBV5-1

cdr3_nt: TGTGCCACCAGTGATTTGCAGTCTTCCGAGCAGTACTTC
cdr3_aa: CATSDLQSSEQYF
d_call: -
j_call: TRBJ2-7
clone_size: -
v_call: TRBV24-1

cdr3_nt: TGTGCCAGCAGTTACTCGTCCCCCCAGGGGGTCCATGGCTACACCTTC
cdr3_aa: CASSYSSPQGVHGYTF
d_call: TRBD1
j_call: TRBJ1-2
clone_size: -
v_call: TRBV6-5

cdr3_nt: TGTGCCAGCAGCCCTTCTGGCGGCAATCAGCCCCAGCATTTT
cdr3_aa: CASSPSGGNQPQHF
d_call: -
j_call: TRBJ1-5
clone_size: -
v_call: TRBV9

cdr3_nt: TGCGCCAGCAGCCTTATTGGACAGGGTACTCAGCCCCAGCATTTT
cdr3_aa: CASSLIGQGTQPQHF
d_call: TRBD1
j_call: TRBJ1-5
clone_size: -
v_call: TRBV4-1

cdr3_nt: TGTGCCAGCAGCTACGGACTAGCGGGAGCCCTTTACAATGAGCAGTTCTTC
cdr3_aa: CASSYGLAGALYNEQFF
d_call: TRBD2
j_call: TRBJ2-1
clone_size: once
v_call: TRBV5-6

cdr3_nt: TGTGCCAGTAGTATACCAGGGGGCAACTATGGCTACACCTTC
cdr3_aa: CASSIPGGNYGYTF
d_call: TRBD1
j_call: TRBJ1-2
clone_size: once
v_call: TRBV19